One and the same sample provided the 21 T cell receptor beta chains below, sequenced in a study of OX40 agonist ivuxolimab in advanced cancers. Some clones are missing from TCRdb's copy, which holds only in-frame ones; the method was immunoSEQ multiplex PCR. The data contain about 27,000 clones, 70% to 80% of them singletons. The material sequenced was CD4+ or CD8+ T cells sorted from blood, taken in a trial of the OX40 agonist ivuxolimab. The receptors derive from an adult with an advanced solid tumor such as melanoma, head and neck, liver or kidney cancer.

This chain links TRBV9 with TRBJ1-2, with a weak D call TRBD1 (6 bases). CDR1 and CDR2 (germline): SGDLS, YYNGEE. The CDR3 sequence is 13 residues long. Trimming removed 0 bases at V and 3 bases at J, with 6 bases between. The CDR3 here is CASSVDRDYGYTF. The CDR3 DNA follows: TGTGCCAGCAGCGTAGACAGGGACTATGGCTACACCTTC. Full variable domain (outside the CDR3, taken from reference TRBV9 and TRBJ1-2): DSGVTQTPKHLITATGQRVTLRCSPRSGDLSVYWYQQSLDQGLQFLIQYYNGEERAKGNILERFSAQQFPDLHSELNLSSLELGDSALYFCASSVDRDYGYTFGSGTRLTVV.

The V and J genes are TRBV29-1 and TRBJ2-3; D assignment may be TRBD1 or TRBD2 (5 bases each). The germline V gene has CDR1 SQVTM and CDR2 ANQGSEA. The V gene lost 5 bases and the J gene lost 8 bases, with 8 bases spanning the gap. CDR3 size: 10 residues. CDR3 sequence: CSVYGGTQYF. DNA of the CDR3: TGCAGCGTTTATGGGGGTACGCAGTATTTT.

The rearrangement links TRBV5-8 to TRBJ2-1; tentative D call: TRBD2 (6 bases). In germline, CDR1 is SGHTS, CDR2 YDEGEE. V lost 2 bases and J lost 6, with 15 bases in between. This CDR3 region has 15 residues. The CDR3 nucleotides are TGTGCCAGCAGCTTATTTGGGACTTACGGCAATGAGCAGTTCTTC. Amino acid sequence: CASSLFGTYGNEQFF.

The chain couples TRBV29-1 to TRBJ2-6; D not resolved. Germline V gene data show CDR1 as SQVTM and CDR2 as ANQGSEA. The V and J ends lost 4 bases and 0 bases respectively, with 7 bases between them. The CDR3 covers 14 residues. The CDR3 nucleotides read TGCAGCGTTGGCACAGCCTCTGGGGCCAACGTCCTGACTTTC. Protein sequence: CSVGTASGANVLTF.

The chain carries TRBV7-8 and TRBJ2-7, with TRBD1 matching over 8 bases. V was pared by 3 bases and J by 4 bases, with 5 bases of the junction left unmatched. This CDR3 is 14 amino acids long. Per the germline V gene, CDR1 is SGHVS and CDR2 is FQNEAQ. The CDR3 region is CASSFTGGVYEQYF. The CDR3 DNA sequence: TGTGCCAGCAGCTTTACAGGGGGAGTATACGAGCAGTACTTC. Looking up the rest from reference TRBV7-8 and TRBJ2-7 gives the full variable domain: GAGVSQSPRYKVAKRGQDVALRCDPISGHVSLFWYQQALGQGPEFLTYFQNEAQLDKSGLPSDRFFAERPEGSVSTLKIQRTQQEDSAVYLCASSFTGGVYEQYFGPGTRLTVT.

The chain combines TRBV7-2 with TRBJ2-3; unclear D gene. Trimming pared 1 base from V and 3 bases from J, leaving 11 bases between. Germline V lookup: CDR1 SGHTA, CDR2 FQGNSA. The CDR3 runs to 15 residues. The CDR3 reads CASSLVGAITDTQYF. DNA for the CDR3: TGTGCCAGCAGCTTAGTTGGAGCTATTACAGATACGCAGTATTTT.

The chain couples TRBV6-1 to TRBJ2-1; maybe TRBD1 (5 bases). Trimming cost V 5 bases and J 8 bases, with 13 bases left between them. Germline CDR1 reads MNHNS; CDR2 reads SASEGT. This CDR3 spans 13 amino acids. The CDR3 DNA is TGTGCCAGCAGTCCTTGGCTAGGGGATGAGCAGTTCTTC. Translated: CASSPWLGDEQFF.

J is TRBJ2-7 and V is TRBV11-1; no clear D. CDR1 SGHAT and CDR2 FQDESV come from the germline V gene (reference sequence). CDR3 length: 12 residues. V shed 4 bases and J shed 2 bases, with 6 bases lying between them. The CDR3 coding sequence is TGTGCCAGCAGCTCGAACCCCTACGAGCAGTACTTC. Protein product: CASSSNPYEQYF.

This chain's CDR3 is CAWSVLDTSYEQYF. The CDR3 DNA follows: TGTGCCTGGAGTGTACTGGACACCTCCTACGAGCAGTACTTC. V usage is TRBV30 and J usage is TRBJ2-7; D is perhaps TRBD1 (5 bases). Trimming cost V 0 bases and J 0 bases, with 9 bases left between them. The germline V gene encodes CDR1 GTSNPN and CDR2 SVGIG (reference sequence). The CDR3 runs to 14 residues.

The chain uses TRBV5-6 and TRBJ1-1, with a weak D call TRBD1 (6 bases). Per the germline V gene, CDR1 is SGHDT and CDR2 is YYEEEE. Deletions cut 2 bases from V and 2 bases from J, with 10 bases between. The CDR3 loop spans 14 amino acids. The CDR3 nucleotides read TGTGCCAGCAGCTTTCCCAGGGGTAACACTGAAGCTTTCTTT. This codes for CASSFPRGNTEAFF.

For this clone: Other nucleotide sequences from this sample produce the same CDR3. The chain uses TRBV5-6 and TRBJ2-7; D unresolved. The CDR3 extends over 14 amino acids. Germline CDR1 SGHDT, CDR2 YYEEEE. V was trimmed by 0 bases and J by 0 bases, leaving 7 bases between them. CDR3 in DNA: TGTGCCAGCAGCTTGGGGCAGAGCTCCTACGAGCAGTACTTC. Its protein product is CASSLGQSSYEQYF.

V usage is TRBV6-1 and J usage is TRBJ2-5, with D unclear. CDR1 and CDR2 from the germline V gene are MNHNS and SASEGT. Trimming removed 2 bases from V and 4 bases from J, with 14 bases in between. This CDR3 is 15 amino acids long. The CDR3: CASSEFPSTGETQYF. CDR3 sequence (DNA): TGTGCCAGCAGTGAATTTCCCAGCACGGGAGAGACCCAGTACTTC.

This chain links TRBV30 with TRBJ2-7; D may be TRBD1 or TRBD2 (5 bases each). Germline V gene sequence: CDR1 GTSNPN, CDR2 SVGIG (reference sequence). The CDR3 spans 13 residues. Deletions cut 8 bases from V and 5 bases from J, with 19 bases between. The CDR3 here is CARSGTNFDEQYF. The CDR3 DNA follows: TGTGCCCGGTCCGGGACCAATTTCGACGAGCAGTACTTC.

V and J are TRBV27 and TRBJ1-3, with D perhaps TRBD1 (6 bases). Trimming stripped 5 bases from V and 0 bases from J, with 14 bases between. Germline CDR1 and CDR2: MNHEY and SMNVEV (reference sequence). The CDR3 runs to 16 residues. The CDR3 DNA reads as TGTGCCAGCAGTATCATCGACAGGAGCTCTGGAAACACCATATATTTT. Translation: CASSIIDRSSGNTIYF.

Here the CDR3 reads CASSSTGVEQYF. The CDR3 nucleotides are TGTGCCAGCAGCTCCACAGGGGTCGAGCAGTACTTC. The V call is TRBV9, the J call TRBJ2-7, with 7 nucleotides matching TRBD1. With V trimmed by 4 bases and J by 6 bases, 4 bases remained unmatched. The CDR3 sequence is 12 residues long. Germline CDR1 is SGDLS and CDR2 is YYNGEE. Using reference TRBV9 and TRBJ2-7 for the parts outside the CDR3, the full variable domain is DSGVTQTPKHLITATGQRVTLRCSPRSGDLSVYWYQQSLDQGLQFLIQYYNGEERAKGNILERFSAQQFPDLHSELNLSSLELGDSALYFCASSSTGVEQYFGPGTRLTVT.

In regard to this clone: Relative to the germline gene, one junction end is altered; a read error may explain this. The rearrangement uses TRBV7-7 and TRBJ2-7; 8 positions match TRBD1. The CDR3 is made up of 15 amino acids. Germline lookup yields CDR1 SSHAT and CDR2 FNYEAQ (reference sequence). Written as DNA, the CDR3 is TGTGCTAGCAGCTTATATCCAGGGGGCGGCTACGAGCAGTACTTC. Translated, it gives CASSLYPGGGYEQYF. The entire variable domain, with the rest obtained from reference TRBV7-7 and TRBJ2-7, is as follows: GAGVSQSPRYKVTKRGQDVTLRCDPISSHATLYWYQQALGQGPEFLTYFNYEAQPDKSGLPSDRFSAERPEGSISTLTIQRTEQRDSAMYRCASSLYPGGGYEQYFGPGTRLTVT.

This clone was recorded a few times. The rearrangement links TRBV4-1 to TRBJ2-1; TRBD1 agrees at 8 bases. From germline, CDR1 is MGHRA and CDR2 YSYEKL. The CDR3 extends over 15 amino acids. Germline trimming cut 3 bases from V and 4 bases from J; bases unmatched to any gene: 5. CDR3 coding DNA: TGCGCCAGCAGCCACCCAGGGGGCTCTTACAATGAGCAGTTCTTC. Its translation: CASSHPGGSYNEQFF.

The V gene is TRBV7-9, the J gene TRBJ1-5, with TRBD1 matching over 7 bases. After removal of 4 bases from V and 0 bases from J, the junction contained 6 bases not matched to a gene. This CDR3 comprises 16 residues. Germline V gene lookup returns CDR1 SEHNR and CDR2 FQNEAQ (reference sequence). As DNA, the CDR3 is TGTGCCAGCAGCTCGGGGACAGTTTATAGCAATCAGCCCCAGCATTTT. This encodes CASSSGTVYSNQPQHF.

This clone was observed a few times. The chain has TRBV9 and TRBJ1-1; tentatively, D is TRBD1 (5 bases). Germline loops: CDR1 SGDLS, CDR2 YYNGEE. There are 13 residues in the CDR3. V lost 4 bases, J lost 3 bases, and 10 bases lay in between. CDR3 region: CASSWGRDTEAFF. The CDR3 coding sequence is TGTGCCAGCAGCTGGGGCAGGGACACTGAAGCTTTCTTT.

The V and J genes are TRBV7-8 and TRBJ2-5; 8 bases fit TRBD2. Trimming cost V 2 bases and J 5 bases; bases outside gene matches: 7. The germline V gene has CDR1 SGHVS and CDR2 FQNEAQ. There are 15 residues in the CDR3. CDR3 loop: CASSLSAGAGETQYF. CDR3 DNA: TGTGCCAGCAGCTTATCAGCGGGGGCGGGTGAGACCCAGTACTTC. Based on the CDR3 plus reference TRBV7-8 and TRBJ2-5, the full variable domain is GAGVSQSPRYKVAKRGQDVALRCDPISGHVSLFWYQQALGQGPEFLTYFQNEAQLDKSGLPSDRFFAERPEGSVSTLKIQRTQQEDSAVYLCASSLSAGAGETQYFGPGTRLLVL.

V usage is TRBV7-6 and J usage is TRBJ2-5, with D possibly being TRBD1 (6 bases). The CDR3 runs 14 residues. V lost 5 bases and J 4 bases, leaving 14 bases between the germline ends. The germline CDR1 and CDR2 sequences are SGHVS and FNYEAQ. Here the CDR3 reads CASSPPDRPETQYF. CDR3 nucleotides: TGTGCCAGCAGCCCTCCCGACAGGCCAGAGACCCAGTACTTC.